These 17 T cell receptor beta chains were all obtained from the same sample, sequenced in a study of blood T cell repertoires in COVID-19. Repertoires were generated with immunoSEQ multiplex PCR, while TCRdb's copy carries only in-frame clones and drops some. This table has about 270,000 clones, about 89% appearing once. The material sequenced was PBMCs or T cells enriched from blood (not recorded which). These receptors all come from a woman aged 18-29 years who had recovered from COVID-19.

The chain's CDR3 is CASSLRLGYEQYF. In DNA form, the CDR3 reads TGTGCCAGTAGTCTAAGACTCGGTTACGAGCAGTACTTC. The chain joins TRBV19 to TRBJ2-7; unclear D gene. V was cut by 5 bases and J by 4 bases, with 12 bases left in between. Germline CDR1 is LNHDA and CDR2 is SQIVND (reference sequence). The CDR3 sequence is 13 residues long.

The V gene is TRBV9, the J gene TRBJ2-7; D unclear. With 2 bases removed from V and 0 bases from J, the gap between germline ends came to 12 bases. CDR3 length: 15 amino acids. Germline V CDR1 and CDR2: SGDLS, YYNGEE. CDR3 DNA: TGTGCCAGCAGCGTGGGCCAGGTGAACTCCTACGAGCAGTACTTC. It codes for CASSVGQVNSYEQYF.

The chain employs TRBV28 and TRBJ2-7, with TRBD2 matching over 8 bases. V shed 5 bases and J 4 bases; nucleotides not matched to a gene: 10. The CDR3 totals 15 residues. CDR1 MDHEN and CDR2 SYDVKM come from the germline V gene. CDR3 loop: CASSREQRERYEQYF. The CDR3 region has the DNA TGTGCCAGCAGTCGCGAGCAGCGGGAGCGGTACGAGCAGTACTTC.

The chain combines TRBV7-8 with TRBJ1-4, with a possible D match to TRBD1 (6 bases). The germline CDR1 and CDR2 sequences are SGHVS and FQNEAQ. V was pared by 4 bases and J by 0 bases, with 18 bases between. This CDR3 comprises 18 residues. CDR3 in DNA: TGTGCCAGCAGCTCTAGGACAGCCGCATTCACAACTAATGAAAAACTGTTTTTT. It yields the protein CASSSRTAAFTTNEKLFF.

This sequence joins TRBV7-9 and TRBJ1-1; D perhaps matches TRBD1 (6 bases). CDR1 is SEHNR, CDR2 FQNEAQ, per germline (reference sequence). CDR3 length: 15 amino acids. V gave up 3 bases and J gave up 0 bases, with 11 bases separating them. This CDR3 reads CASSLFQGMNTEAFF. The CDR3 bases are TGTGCCAGCAGCTTGTTCCAGGGGATGAACACTGAAGCTTTCTTT.

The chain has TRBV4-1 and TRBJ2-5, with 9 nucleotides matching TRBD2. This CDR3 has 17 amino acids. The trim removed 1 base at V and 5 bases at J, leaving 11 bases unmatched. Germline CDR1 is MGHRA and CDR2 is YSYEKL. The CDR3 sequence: CASSQVKLAGARETQYF. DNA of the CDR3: TGCGCCAGCAGCCAAGTAAAGTTAGCGGGAGCCAGGGAGACCCAGTACTTC.

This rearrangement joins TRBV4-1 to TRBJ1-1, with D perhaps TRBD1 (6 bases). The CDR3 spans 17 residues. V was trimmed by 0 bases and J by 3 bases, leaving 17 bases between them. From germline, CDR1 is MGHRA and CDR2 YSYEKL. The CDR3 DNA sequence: TGCGCCAGCAGCCAAGATCAGGGGCAGCCGATTTACACTGAAGCTTTCTTT. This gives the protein CASSQDQGQPIYTEAFF.

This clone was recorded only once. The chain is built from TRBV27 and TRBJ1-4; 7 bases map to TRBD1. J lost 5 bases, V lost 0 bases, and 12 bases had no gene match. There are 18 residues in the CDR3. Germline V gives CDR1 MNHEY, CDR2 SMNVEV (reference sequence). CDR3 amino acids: CASSLSHRGRGVNEKLFF. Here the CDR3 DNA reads TGTGCCAGCAGTTTATCCCACAGGGGACGTGGGGTCAATGAAAAACTGTTTTTT.

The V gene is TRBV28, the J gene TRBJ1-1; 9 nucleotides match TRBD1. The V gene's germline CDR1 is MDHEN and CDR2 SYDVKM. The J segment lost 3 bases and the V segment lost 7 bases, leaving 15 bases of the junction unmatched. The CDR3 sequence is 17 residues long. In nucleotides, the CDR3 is TGTGCCAGCAATTCCGGGACAGGGTTTTTTTTGGACACTGAAGCTTTCTTT. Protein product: CASNSGTGFFLDTEAFF.

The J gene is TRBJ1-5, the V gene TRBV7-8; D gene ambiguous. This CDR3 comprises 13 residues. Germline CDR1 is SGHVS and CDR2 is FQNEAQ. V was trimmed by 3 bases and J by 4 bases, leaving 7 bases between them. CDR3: CASSFWANQPQHF. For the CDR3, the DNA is TGTGCCAGCAGCTTTTGGGCGAATCAGCCCCAGCATTTT.

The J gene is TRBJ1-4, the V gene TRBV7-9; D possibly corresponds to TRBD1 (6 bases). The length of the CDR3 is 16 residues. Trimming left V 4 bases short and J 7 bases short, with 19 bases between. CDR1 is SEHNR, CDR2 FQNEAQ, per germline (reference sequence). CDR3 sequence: CASSSPQQGIVEKLFF. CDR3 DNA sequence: TGTGCCAGCAGCTCGCCACAGCAGGGGATCGTTGAAAAACTGTTTTTT.

The CDR3, as DNA: TGTGCCAGCAGTTACTCACACATAGCGGGGGGTCGGAATGAGCAGTTCTTC. It specifies CASSYSHIAGGRNEQFF. The chain uses TRBV7-2 and TRBJ2-1; 10 nucleotides align to TRBD2. J lost 7 bases, V lost 6 bases, and 15 bases had no gene match. The CDR3 spans 17 residues. Per germline, CDR1 SGHTA and CDR2 FQGNSA.

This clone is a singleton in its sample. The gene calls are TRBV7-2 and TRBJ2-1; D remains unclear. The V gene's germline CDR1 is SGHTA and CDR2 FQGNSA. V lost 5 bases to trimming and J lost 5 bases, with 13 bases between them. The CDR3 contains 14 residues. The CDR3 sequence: CASSPWSSDNEQFF. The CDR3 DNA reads TGTGCCAGCAGCCCCTGGTCAAGCGACAATGAGCAGTTCTTC.

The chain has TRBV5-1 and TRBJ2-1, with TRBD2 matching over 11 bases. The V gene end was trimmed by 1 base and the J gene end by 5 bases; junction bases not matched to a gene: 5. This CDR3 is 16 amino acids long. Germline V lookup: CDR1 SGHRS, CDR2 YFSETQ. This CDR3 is CASSLPGTSGHNEQFF. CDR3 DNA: TGCGCCAGCAGCTTGCCCGGGACTAGCGGACACAATGAGCAGTTCTTC.

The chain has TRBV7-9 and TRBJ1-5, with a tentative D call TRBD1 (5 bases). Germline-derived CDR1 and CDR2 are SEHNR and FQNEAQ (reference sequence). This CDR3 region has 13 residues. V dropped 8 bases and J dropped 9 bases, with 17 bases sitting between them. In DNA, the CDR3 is TGTGCCAGCTCTTTCGGGGGAGGGTTGCCCCAGCATTTT. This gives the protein CASSFGGGLPQHF.

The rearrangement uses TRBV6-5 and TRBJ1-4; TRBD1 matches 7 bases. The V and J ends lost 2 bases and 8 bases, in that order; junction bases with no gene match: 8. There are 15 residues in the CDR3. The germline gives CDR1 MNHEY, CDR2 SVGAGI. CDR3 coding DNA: TGTGCCAGCAGTTACGGGTCAGGGGGACAGGAAAAACTGTTTTTT. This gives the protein CASSYGSGGQEKLFF.

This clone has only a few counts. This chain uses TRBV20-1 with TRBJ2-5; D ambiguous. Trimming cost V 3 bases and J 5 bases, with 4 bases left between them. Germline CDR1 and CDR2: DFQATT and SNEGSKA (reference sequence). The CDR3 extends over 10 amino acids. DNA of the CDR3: TGCAGTGCTAGTGCGGAGACCCAGTACTTC. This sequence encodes CSASAETQYF.